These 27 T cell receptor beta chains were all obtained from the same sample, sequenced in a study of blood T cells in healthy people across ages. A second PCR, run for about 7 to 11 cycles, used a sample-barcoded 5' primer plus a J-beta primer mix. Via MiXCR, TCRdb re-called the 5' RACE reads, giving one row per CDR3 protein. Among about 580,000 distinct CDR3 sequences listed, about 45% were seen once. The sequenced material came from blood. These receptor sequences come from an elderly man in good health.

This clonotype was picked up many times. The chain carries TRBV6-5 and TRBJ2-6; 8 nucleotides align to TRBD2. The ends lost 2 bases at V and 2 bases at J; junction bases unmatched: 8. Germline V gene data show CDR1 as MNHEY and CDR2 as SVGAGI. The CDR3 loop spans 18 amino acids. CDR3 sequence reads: CASSYGGLGKAGANVLTF. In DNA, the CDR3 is TGTGCCAGCAGTTACGGGGGACTAGGGAAGGCTGGGGCCAACGTCCTGACTTTC.

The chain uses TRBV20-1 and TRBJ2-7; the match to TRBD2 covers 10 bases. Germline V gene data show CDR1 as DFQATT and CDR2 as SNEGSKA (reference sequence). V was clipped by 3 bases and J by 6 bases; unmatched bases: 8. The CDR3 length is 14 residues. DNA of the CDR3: TGCAGTGCTAGGAGGAAGCGGGAGGGCCGCGAGCAGTACTTC. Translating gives CSARRKREGREQYF.

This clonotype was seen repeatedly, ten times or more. For the CDR3, the DNA is TGTGCCAGCAGCCGACAGGGGGGCACTGAAGCTTTCTTT. This sequence encodes CASSRQGGTEAFF. This rearrangement joins TRBV12-3 or TRBV12-4 to TRBJ1-1; 9 bases line up with TRBD1. V lost 6 bases, J lost 4 bases, and 3 bases stayed unmatched. CDR3 size: 13 residues.

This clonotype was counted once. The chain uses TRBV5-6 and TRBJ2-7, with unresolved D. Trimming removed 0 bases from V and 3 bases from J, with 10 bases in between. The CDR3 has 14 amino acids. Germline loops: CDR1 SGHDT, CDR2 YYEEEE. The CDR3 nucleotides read TGTGCCAGCAGCTTGGGATCCACATTCTACGAGCAGTACTTC. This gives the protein CASSLGSTFYEQYF.

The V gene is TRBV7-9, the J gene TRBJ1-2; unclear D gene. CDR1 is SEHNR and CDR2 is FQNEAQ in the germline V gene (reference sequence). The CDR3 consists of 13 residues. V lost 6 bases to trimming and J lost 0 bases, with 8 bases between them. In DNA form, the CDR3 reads TGTGCCAGCAGTCTCCAAGCTAACTATGGCTACACCTTC. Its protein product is CASSLQANYGYTF.

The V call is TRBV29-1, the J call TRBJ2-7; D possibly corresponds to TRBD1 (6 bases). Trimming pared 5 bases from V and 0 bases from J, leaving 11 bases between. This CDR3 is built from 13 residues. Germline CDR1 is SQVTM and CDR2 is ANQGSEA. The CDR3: CSVWQGPSYEQYF. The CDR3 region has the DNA TGCAGCGTTTGGCAGGGGCCCTCCTACGAGCAGTACTTC.

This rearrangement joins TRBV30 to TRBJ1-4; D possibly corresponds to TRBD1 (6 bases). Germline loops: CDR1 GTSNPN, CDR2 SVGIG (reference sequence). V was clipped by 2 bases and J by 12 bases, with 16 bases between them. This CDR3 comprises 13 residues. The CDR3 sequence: CAWSNRASWELFF. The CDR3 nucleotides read TGTGCCTGGAGTAACAGGGCAAGCTGGGAACTGTTTTTT.

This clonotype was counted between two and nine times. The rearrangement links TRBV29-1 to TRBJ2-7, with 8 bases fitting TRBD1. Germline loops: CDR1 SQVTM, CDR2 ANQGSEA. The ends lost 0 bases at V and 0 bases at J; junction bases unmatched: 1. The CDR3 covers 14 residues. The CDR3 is CSVEDDRGSYEQYF. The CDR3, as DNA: TGCAGCGTTGAAGACGACAGGGGCTCCTACGAGCAGTACTTC.

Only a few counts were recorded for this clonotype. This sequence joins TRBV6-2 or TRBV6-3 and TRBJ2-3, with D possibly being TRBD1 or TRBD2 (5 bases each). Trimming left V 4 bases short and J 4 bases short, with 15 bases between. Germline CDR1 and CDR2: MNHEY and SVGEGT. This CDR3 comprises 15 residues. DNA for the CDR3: TGTGCCAGCAGTTGGGGACGAGCTCCGCCAGATACGCAGTATTTT. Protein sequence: CASSWGRAPPDTQYF.

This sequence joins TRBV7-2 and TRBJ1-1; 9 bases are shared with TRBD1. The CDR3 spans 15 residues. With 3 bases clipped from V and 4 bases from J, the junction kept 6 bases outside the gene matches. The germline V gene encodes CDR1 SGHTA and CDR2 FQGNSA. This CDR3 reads CASSFLQGAGTEAFF. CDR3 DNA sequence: TGTGCCAGCAGCTTTCTACAGGGGGCCGGCACTGAAGCTTTCTTT.

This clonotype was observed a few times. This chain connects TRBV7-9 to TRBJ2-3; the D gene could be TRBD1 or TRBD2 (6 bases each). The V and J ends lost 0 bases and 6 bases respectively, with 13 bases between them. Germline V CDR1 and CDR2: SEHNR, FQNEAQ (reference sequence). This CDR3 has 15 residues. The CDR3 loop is CASSLALQGLDTQYF. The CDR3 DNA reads TGTGCCAGCAGCTTAGCTCTACAGGGACTTGATACGCAGTATTTT.

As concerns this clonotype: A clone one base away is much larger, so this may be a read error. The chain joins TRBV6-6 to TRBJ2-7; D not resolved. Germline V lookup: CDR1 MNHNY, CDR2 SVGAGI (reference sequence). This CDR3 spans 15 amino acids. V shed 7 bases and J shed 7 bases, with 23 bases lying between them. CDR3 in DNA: TGTGCCAGCAAAGACGCTAGAAGTGGTGGCGGTGAGCAGTACTTC. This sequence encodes CASKDARSGGGEQYF.

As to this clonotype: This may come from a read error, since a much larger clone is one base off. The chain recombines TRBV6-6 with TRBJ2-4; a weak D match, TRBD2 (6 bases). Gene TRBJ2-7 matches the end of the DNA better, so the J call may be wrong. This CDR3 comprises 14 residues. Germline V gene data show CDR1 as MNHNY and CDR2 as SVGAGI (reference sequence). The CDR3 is CASSTGTSSDEQYF. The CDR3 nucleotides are TGTGCCAGCAGTACGGGGACTTCCTCCGACGAGCAGTACTTC.

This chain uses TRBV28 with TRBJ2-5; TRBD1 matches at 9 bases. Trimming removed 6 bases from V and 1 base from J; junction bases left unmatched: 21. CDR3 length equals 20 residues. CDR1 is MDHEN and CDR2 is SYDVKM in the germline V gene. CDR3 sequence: CASRKLGTGREWRFQETQYF. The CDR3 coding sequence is TGTGCCAGCAGAAAGTTGGGGACAGGGAGGGAGTGGAGGTTCCAAGAGACCCAGTACTTC.

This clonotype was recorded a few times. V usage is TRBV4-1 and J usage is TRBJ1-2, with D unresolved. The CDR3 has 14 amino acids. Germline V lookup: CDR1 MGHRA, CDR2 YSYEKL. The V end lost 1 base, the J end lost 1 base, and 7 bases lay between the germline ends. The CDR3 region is CASSQGRNNYGYTF. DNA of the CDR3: TGCGCCAGCAGCCAAGGGCGAAATAACTATGGCTACACCTTC.

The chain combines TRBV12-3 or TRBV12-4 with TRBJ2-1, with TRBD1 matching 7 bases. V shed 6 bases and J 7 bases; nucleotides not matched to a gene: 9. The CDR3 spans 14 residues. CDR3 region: CASSPTGVKNEQFF. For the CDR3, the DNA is TGTGCCAGCAGCCCTACAGGGGTAAAAAATGAGCAGTTCTTC.

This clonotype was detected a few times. CDR3 in amino acids: CSATGTVGPSSYEQYF. CDR3 DNA: TGCAGTGCGACCGGGACAGTTGGCCCTAGCTCCTACGAGCAGTACTTC. The chain carries TRBV20-1 and TRBJ2-7; TRBD1 matches at 7 bases. The V gene's germline CDR1 is DFQATT and CDR2 SNEGSKA (reference sequence). The CDR3 contains 16 residues. The V gene end was trimmed by 6 bases and the J gene end by 0 bases; junction bases not matched to a gene: 14.

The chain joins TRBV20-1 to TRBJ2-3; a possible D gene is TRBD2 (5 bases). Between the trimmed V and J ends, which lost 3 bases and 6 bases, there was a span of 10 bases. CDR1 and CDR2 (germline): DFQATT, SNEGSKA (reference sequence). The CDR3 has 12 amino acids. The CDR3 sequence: CSASSERDTQYF. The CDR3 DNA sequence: TGCAGTGCTAGTAGCGAGCGGGATACGCAGTATTTT.

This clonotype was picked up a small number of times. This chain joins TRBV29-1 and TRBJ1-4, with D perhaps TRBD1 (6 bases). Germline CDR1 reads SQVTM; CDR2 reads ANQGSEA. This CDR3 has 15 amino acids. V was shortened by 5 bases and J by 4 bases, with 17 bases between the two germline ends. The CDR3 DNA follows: TGCAGCGTTTGGGGGGGCCCGGCGGGTAATGAAAAACTGTTTTTT. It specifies CSVWGGPAGNEKLFF.

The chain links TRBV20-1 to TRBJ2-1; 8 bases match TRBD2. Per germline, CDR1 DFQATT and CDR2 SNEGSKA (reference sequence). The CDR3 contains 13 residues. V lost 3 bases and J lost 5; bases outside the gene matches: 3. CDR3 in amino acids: CSARKTSDNEQFF. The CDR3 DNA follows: TGCAGTGCTAGGAAGACTAGCGACAATGAGCAGTTCTTC.

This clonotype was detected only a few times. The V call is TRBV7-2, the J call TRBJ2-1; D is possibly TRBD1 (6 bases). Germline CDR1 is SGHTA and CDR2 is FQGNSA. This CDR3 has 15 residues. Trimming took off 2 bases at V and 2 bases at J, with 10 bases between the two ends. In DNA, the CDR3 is TGTGCCAGCAGCTTATTAACAGGGCCCTACAATGAGCAGTTCTTC. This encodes CASSLLTGPYNEQFF.

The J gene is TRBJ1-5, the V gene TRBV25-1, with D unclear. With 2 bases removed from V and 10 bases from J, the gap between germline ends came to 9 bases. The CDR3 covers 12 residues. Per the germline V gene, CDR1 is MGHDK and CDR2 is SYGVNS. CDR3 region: CASSEGGFPQHF. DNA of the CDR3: TGTGCCAGCAGTGAAGGAGGCTTCCCCCAGCATTTT.

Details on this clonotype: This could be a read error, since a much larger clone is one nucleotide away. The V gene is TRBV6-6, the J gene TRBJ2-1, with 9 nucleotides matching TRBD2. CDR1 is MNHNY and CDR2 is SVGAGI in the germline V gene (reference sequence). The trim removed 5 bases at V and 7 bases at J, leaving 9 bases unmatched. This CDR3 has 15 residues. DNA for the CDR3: TGTGCCAGCAGTCGGGGACGAGCGGGGGGTAATGAGCAGTTCTTC. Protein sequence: CASSRGRAGGNEQFF.

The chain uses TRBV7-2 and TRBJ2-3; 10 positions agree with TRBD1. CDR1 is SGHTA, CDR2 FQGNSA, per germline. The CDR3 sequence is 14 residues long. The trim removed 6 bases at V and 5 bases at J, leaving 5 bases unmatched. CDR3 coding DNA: TGTGCCAGCAGTGACAGGGGGCCGGGAGATACGCAGTATTTT. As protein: CASSDRGPGDTQYF. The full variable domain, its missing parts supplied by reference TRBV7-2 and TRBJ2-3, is GAGVSQSPSNKVTEKGKDVELRCDPISGHTALYWYRQSLGQGLEFLIYFQGNSAPDKSGLPSDRFSAERTGGSVSTLTIQRTQQEDSAVYLCASSDRGPGDTQYFGPGTRLTVL.

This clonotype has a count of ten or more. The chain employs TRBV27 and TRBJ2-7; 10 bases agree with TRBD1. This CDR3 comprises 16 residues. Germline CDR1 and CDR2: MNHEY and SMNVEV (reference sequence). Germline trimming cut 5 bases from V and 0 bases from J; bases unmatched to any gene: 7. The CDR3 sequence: CASSPTGTGVSYEQYF. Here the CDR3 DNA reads TGTGCCAGCAGTCCGACCGGGACAGGGGTCTCCTACGAGCAGTACTTC.

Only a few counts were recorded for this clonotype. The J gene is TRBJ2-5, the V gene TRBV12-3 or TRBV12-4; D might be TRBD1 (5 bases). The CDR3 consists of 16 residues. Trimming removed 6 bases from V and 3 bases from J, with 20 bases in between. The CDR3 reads CASSPAWTNQKETQYF. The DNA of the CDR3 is TGTGCCAGCAGCCCTGCGTGGACAAACCAAAAAGAGACCCAGTACTTC.

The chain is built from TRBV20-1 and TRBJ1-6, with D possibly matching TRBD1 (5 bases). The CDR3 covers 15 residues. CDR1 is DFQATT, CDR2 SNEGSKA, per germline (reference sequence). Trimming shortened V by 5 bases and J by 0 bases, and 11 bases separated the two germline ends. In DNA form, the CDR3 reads TGCAGTGCTGCGACAGTAAGCTCCTATAATTCACCCCTCCACTTT. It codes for CSAATVSSYNSPLHF.